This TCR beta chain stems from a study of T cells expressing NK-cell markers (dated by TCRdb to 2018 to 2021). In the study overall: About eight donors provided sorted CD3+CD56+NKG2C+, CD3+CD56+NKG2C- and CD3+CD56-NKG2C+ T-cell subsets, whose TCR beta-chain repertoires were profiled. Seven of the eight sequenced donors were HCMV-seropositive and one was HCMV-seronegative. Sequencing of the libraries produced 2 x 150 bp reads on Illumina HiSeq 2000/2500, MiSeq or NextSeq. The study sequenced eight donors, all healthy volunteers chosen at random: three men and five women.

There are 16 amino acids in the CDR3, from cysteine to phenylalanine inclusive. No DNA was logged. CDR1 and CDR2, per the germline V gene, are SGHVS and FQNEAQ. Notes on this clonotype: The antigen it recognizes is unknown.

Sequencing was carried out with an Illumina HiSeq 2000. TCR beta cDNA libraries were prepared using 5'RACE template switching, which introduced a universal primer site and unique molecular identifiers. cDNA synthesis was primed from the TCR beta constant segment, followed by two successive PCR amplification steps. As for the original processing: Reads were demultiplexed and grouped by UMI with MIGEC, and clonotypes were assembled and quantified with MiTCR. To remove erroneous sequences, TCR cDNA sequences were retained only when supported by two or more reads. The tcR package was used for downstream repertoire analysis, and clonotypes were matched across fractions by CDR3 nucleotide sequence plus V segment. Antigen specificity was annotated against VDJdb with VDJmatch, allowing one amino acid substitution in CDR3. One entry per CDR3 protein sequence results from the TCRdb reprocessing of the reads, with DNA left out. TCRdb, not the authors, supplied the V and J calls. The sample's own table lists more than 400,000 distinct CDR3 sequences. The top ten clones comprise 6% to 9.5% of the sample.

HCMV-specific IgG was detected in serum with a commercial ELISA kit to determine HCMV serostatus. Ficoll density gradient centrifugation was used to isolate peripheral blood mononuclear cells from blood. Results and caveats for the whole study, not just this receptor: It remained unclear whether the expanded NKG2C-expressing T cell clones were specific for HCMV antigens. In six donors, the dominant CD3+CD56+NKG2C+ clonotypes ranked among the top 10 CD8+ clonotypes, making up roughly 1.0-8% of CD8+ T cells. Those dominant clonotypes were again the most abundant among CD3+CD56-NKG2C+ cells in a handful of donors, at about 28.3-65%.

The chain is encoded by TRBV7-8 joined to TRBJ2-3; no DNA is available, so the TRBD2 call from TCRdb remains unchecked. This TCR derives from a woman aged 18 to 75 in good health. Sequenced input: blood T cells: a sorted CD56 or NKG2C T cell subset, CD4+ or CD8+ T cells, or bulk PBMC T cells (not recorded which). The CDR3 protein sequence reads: CASTTSGGRSTDTQYF.